This TCR beta chain stems from a study of OX40 agonist ivuxolimab in advanced cancers. Germline assignment: CDR1 MGHRA and CDR2 YSYEKL. The CDR3 covers 16 residues. Germline trimming cut 5 bases from V and 7 bases from J; bases unmatched to any gene: 17. Repertoires were generated with immunoSEQ multiplex PCR, while TCRdb's copy carries only in-frame clones and drops some. This table holds about 60,000 clones, about 86% found once. This clone was seen a handful of times. This material consisted of CD4+ or CD8+ T cells sorted from blood, taken in a trial of the OX40 agonist ivuxolimab. V usage is TRBV4-1 and J usage is TRBJ2-7; TRBD1 matches 7 bases. The TCR originated in an adult with an advanced solid tumor such as melanoma, head and neck, liver or kidney cancer. Here the CDR3 reads CASSSNVQGKTREQYF. The CDR3 nucleotides read TGCGCCAGCAGCTCTAATGTACAGGGGAAGACGAGGGAGCAGTACTTC.